One sample yielded the 20 T cell receptor beta chains listed below, sequenced in a study of early T cells in non-severe SARS-CoV-2 infection. TCRdb analysed the 5' RACE reads with MiXCR anew, one entry per CDR3 protein. The sample has about 33,000 distinct CDR3 sequences, under 6% seen once. The sequenced material came from whole blood. The receptors stem from an adult who was a healthcare worker with PCR-confirmed SARS-CoV-2 infection or an uninfected control (not recorded which).

This clonotype has at least ten counts. The chain has TRBV4-1 and TRBJ1-2; 7 nucleotides match TRBD1. J lost 2 bases, V lost 0 bases, and 9 bases had no gene match. Germline-derived CDR1 and CDR2 are MGHRA and YSYEKL. The CDR3 has 17 residues. In DNA form, the CDR3 reads TGCGCCAGCAGCCAAGAGGCGGAGGGGGCGCAAAACTATGGCTACACCTTC. Its protein is CASSQEAEGAQNYGYTF.

At least ten counts were recorded for this clonotype. The chain has TRBV27 and TRBJ2-3, with 11 positions matching TRBD2. Germline lookup yields CDR1 MNHEY and CDR2 SMNVEV (reference sequence). The CDR3 is made up of 16 amino acids. V gave up 3 bases and J gave up 2 bases; unmatched junction bases: 4. Written as DNA, the CDR3 is TGTGCCAGCAGTTTGGCTAGCGGGGGGTACACAGATACGCAGTATTTT. Protein: CASSLASGGYTDTQYF.

The table lists this clonotype with many counts. Here the CDR3 reads CASSLEGTGSSEAFF. CDR3 sequence (DNA): TGTGCCAGCAGCTTAGAGGGGACAGGTTCGAGTGAAGCTTTCTTT. The chain links TRBV7-9 to TRBJ1-1; TRBD1 matches 8 bases. The CDR3 totals 15 residues. V dropped 1 base and J dropped 7; count of bases not matched to a gene: 8. Germline-derived CDR1 and CDR2 are SEHNR and FQNEAQ (reference sequence).

This clonotype appeared many times. V gene TRBV18 combines with J gene TRBJ2-7; 7 nucleotides line up with TRBD1. The V segment lost 5 bases and the J segment 3 bases; nucleotides outside the gene matches: 4. The germline CDR1 and CDR2 sequences are KGHSH and LQKENI. The CDR3 runs to 13 residues. DNA for the CDR3: TGTGCCAGCTCAACGACAGGGAACTACGAGCAGTACTTC. Translation: CASSTTGNYEQYF.

Comment on this clonotype: A much larger clone lies a single base off, so this may be a read error. The rearrangement links TRBV4-3 to TRBJ2-3; 7 bases line up with TRBD2. This CDR3 region has 16 residues. Germline assignment: CDR1 LGHNA and CDR2 YSLEER. V was clipped by 4 bases and J by 8 bases; unmatched bases: 15. CDR3 nucleotide sequence: TGCGCCAGCAGCCCGGGAGGAAAGACAAGGGCGGGTACGCAGTATTTT. It specifies CASSPGGKTRAGTQYF.

This clonotype has just a few counts. The chain recombines TRBV25-1 with TRBJ1-2, with D possibly matching TRBD1 (6 bases). The CDR3 runs 14 residues. Germline-derived CDR1 and CDR2 are MGHDK and SYGVNS. Trimming left V 4 bases short and J 2 bases short, with 11 bases between. This CDR3 reads CASSAPGANYGYTF. Written as DNA, the CDR3 is TGTGCCAGCAGTGCGCCAGGGGCGAACTATGGCTACACCTTC.

With respect to this clonotype: Sequence at one end of the junction differs from germline and may be a read error. J is TRBJ1-3 and V is TRBV6-5; D is ambiguous. CDR1 is MNHEY, CDR2 SVGAGI, per germline. The CDR3 sequence is 11 residues long. CDR3 residues: CAVGSENTIYF. DNA for the CDR3: TGTGCCGTAGGATCTGAAAACACCATATATTTT.

The chain couples TRBV20-1 to TRBJ1-2, with 7 nucleotides matching TRBD1. CDR1 DFQATT and CDR2 SNEGSKA come from the germline V gene (reference sequence). J was trimmed by 7 bases and V by 3 bases; bases with no gene match: 5. The CDR3 extends over 12 amino acids. The CDR3 sequence is CSASTGVPGYTF. CDR3 sequence (DNA): TGCAGTGCTAGTACAGGGGTTCCTGGCTACACCTTC.

Many counts were recorded for this clonotype. This chain joins TRBV7-9 and TRBJ1-2; D is unresolved. The CDR3 extends over 17 amino acids. Germline-derived CDR1 and CDR2 are SEHNR and FQNEAQ (reference sequence). Trimming left V 0 bases short and J 2 bases short, with 16 bases between. The CDR3: CASSLAPPDPTNYGYTF. For the CDR3, the DNA is TGTGCCAGCAGCTTAGCTCCCCCAGACCCTACCAACTATGGCTACACCTTC.

This clonotype was found many times. The chain links TRBV10-3 to TRBJ2-5; D may correspond to TRBD1 or TRBD2 (5 bases each). The V end lost 3 bases, the J end lost 5 bases, and 13 bases lay between the germline ends. CDR3 length: 14 amino acids. Germline V CDR1 and CDR2: ENHRY, SYGVKD. The CDR3 region has the DNA TGTGCCATCAGTGAAGGGGAGTCTTTTGAGACCCAGTACTTC. Protein sequence: CAISEGESFETQYF.

This clonotype was seen ten or more times. The CDR3 DNA reads as TGTGCCAGCTCCAGGGGCCACGAGCAGTACTTC. This sequence encodes CASSRGHEQYF. The chain employs TRBV11-3 and TRBJ2-7, with D perhaps matching TRBD1 (6 bases). V dropped 8 bases and J dropped 5 bases, with 10 bases sitting between them. Germline CDR1 is SGHNT and CDR2 is YENEEA. This CDR3 spans 11 amino acids.

This clonotype has a count of ten or more. The rearrangement joins TRBV12-3 or TRBV12-4 to TRBJ1-3; D ambiguous. V shed 3 bases and J shed 4 bases, with 10 bases lying between them. This CDR3 contains 14 residues. CDR3 loop: CASSFGREGNTIYF. The CDR3 bases are TGTGCCAGCAGTTTCGGGAGAGAGGGAAACACCATATATTTT.

This clonotype was seen only once. A much larger clone differs by one base, so this may be a read error. Lacking the conserved final phenylalanine or tryptophan, this CDR3 likely reflects a read error. CDR3 loop: CSARSRAGTDTQYS. CDR3 coding DNA: TGCAGTGCTAGGTCGAGGGCAGGGACAGATACGCAGTATTCT. This chain connects TRBV20-1 to TRBJ2-3; D assignment may be TRBD1 or TRBD2 (5 bases each). From germline, CDR1 is DFQATT and CDR2 SNEGSKA (reference sequence). The CDR3 spans 14 residues. V lost 3 bases and J lost 3, with 13 bases in between.

Ten or more counts support this clonotype. V and J are TRBV3-1 and TRBJ1-2; 9 bases are a match to TRBD1. From germline, CDR1 is LGHDT and CDR2 YNNKEL (reference sequence). This CDR3 contains 15 residues. J lost 4 bases, V lost 0 bases, and 3 bases had no gene match. This CDR3 is CASSQEGTGIYGYTF. The CDR3 DNA reads TGTGCCAGCAGCCAAGAGGGGACAGGGATCTATGGCTACACCTTC.

This clonotype was counted at least ten times. The chain recombines TRBV12-3 or TRBV12-4 with TRBJ1-2; TRBD1 is a possible D gene (5 bases). V was trimmed by 5 bases and J by 8 bases, leaving 21 bases between them. The CDR3 runs to 15 residues. DNA for the CDR3: TGTGCCAGCAGTCCCTCCCCGGAGGGGAGGAAAGGCTACACCTTC. Its translation: CASSPSPEGRKGYTF.

In this sample, this clonotype turned up many times. The chain couples TRBV3-1 to TRBJ1-6; the match to TRBD1 covers 7 bases. With V trimmed by 4 bases and J by 5 bases, 2 bases remained unmatched. The CDR3 extends over 14 amino acids. CDR1 and CDR2 from the germline V gene are LGHDT and YNNKEL (reference sequence). The CDR3 nucleotides are TGTGCCAGCAGCCCTGGACAGGATAATTCACCCCTCCACTTT. Protein sequence: CASSPGQDNSPLHF.

This clonotype has a count of ten or more. CDR3 protein: CASTHYQDTYEQYF. DNA for the CDR3: TGTGCCAGCACTCACTATCAGGACACCTACGAGCAGTACTTC. The chain uses TRBV28 and TRBJ2-7; possibly TRBD1 for D (5 bases). Looked up from germline, CDR1 is MDHEN and CDR2 is SYDVKM. V lost 7 bases and J lost 2, with 15 bases in between. This CDR3 is built from 14 residues.

This clonotype was picked up many times. The CDR3: CASSLRDRPYGYTF. Written as DNA, the CDR3 is TGTGCCAGCAGCTTACGGGACCGACCATATGGCTACACCTTC. The V gene is TRBV11-2, the J gene TRBJ1-2; possible D gene TRBD1, 5 bases. Germline CDR1 SGHAT, CDR2 FQNNGV. This CDR3 has 14 amino acids. V was cut by 2 bases and J by 5 bases, with 12 bases left in between.

This clonotype was detected a few times. The V and J genes are TRBV12-3 or TRBV12-4 and TRBJ2-1; D perhaps matches TRBD2 (7 bases). With 7 bases removed from V and 10 bases from J, the gap between germline ends came to 17 bases. CDR3 length: 13 amino acids. The CDR3: CASTPRGAPEQFF. As DNA, the CDR3 is TGTGCCAGCACCCCTCGGGGGGCACCCGAGCAGTTCTTC.

This clonotype was counted many times. V gene TRBV20-1 combines with J gene TRBJ1-2; the match to TRBD1 covers 9 bases. CDR1 and CDR2 (germline): DFQATT, SNEGSKA (reference sequence). The CDR3 has 13 amino acids. Trimming took 3 bases from V and 5 from J; bases not matched to a gene: 4. CDR3 bases: TGCAGTGCTAGTTCCGGACAGGGGTATGGCTACACCTTC. Its protein is CSASSGQGYGYTF.